The source of this T cell receptor (beta chain) is a study of T cells in Graves' hyperthyroidism and ophthalmopathy. About the study: Peripheral blood was collected at initial diagnosis, before any treatment.

RNA transcripts gave rise to amplified TCR beta CDR3 regions. The HTBI primer set served for first-round RT-PCR of the TCR CDR3. Via MiXCR, TCRdb re-called the multiplex PCR reads, giving one row per CDR3 protein. Of 650,000 to 750,000 distinct CDR3 sequences in the sample, 12% to 15% are singletons; the top ten hold about 10%. Hyperthyroidism had been newly diagnosed in patients aged 18 to 65, and its duration was under 2 months. J was trimmed by 2 bases and V by 3 bases; bases with no gene match: 8. CDR1 and CDR2 (germline): KGHDR, SFDVKD. This CDR3 spans 16 amino acids. Study observations and caveats: Most thyroid clonotypes with frequency above 0.001 were detected in blood. Ophthalmopathy prediction by the model preceded onset by a median about 6.8 months.

There are many counts of this clonotype. Its antigen remains unidentified. This clonotype originated in a woman in her late teens or twenties with Graves' hyperthyroidism. This chain joins TRBV24-1 and TRBJ2-5; TRBD2 agrees at 7 bases. The specimen sequenced was blood. CDR3 DNA sequence: TGTGCCACCAGTGATCCACGGCTAGCGGAACAAGAGACCCAGTACTTC. Encoded protein: CATSDPRLAEQETQYF.